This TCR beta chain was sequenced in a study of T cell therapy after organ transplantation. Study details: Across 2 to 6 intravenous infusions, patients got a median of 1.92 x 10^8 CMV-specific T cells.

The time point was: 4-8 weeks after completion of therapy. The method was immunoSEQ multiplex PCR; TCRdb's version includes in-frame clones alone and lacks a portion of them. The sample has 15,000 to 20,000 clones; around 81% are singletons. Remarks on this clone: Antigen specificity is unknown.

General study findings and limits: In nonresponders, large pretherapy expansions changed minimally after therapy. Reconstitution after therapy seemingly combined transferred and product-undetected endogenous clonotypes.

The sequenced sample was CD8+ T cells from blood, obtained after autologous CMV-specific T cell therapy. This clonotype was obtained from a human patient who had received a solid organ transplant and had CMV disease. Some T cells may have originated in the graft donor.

The DNA of the CDR3 is TGTGCCAGCCCTCAAGCGGGAGACTACAATGAGCAGTTCTTC. It specifies CASPQAGDYNEQFF. V and J are TRBV6-1 and TRBJ2-1; 8 bases map to TRBD2. Germline-derived CDR1 and CDR2 are MNHNS and SASEGT. CDR3 size: 14 residues. J gave up 3 bases and V 8 bases, and 6 bases lay outside the gene matches.